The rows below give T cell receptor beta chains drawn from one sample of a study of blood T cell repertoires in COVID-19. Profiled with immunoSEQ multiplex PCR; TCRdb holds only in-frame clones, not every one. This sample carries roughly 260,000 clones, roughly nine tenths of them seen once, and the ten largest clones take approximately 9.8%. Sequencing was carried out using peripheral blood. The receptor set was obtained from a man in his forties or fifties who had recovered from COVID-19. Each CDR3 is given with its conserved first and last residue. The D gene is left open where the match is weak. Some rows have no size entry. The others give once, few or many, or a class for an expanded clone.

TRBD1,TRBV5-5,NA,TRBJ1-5,TGTGCCAGCAGCTTAATTCCGGGACAGGAGGCGAGGGAGCCCCAGCATTTT,CASSLIPGQEAREPQHF
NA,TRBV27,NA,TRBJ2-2,TGTGCCAGCAGTCCATACAGGAAGTTGGTCACCGGGGAGCTGTTTTTT,CASSPYRKLVTGELFF
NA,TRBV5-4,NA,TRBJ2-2,TGTGCCAGCAGCCTGACCGTCAGGGGAACCGGGGAGCTGTTTTTT,CASSLTVRGTGELFF
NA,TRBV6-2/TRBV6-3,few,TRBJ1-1,TGTGCCAGCAGTTACCCCACCTATGAAGCTTTCTTT,CASSYPTYEAFF
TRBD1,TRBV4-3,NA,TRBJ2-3,TGCGCCAGCAGCCAAGATGTAACAGGGGGCTTCTATGATACGCAGTATTTT,CASSQDVTGGFYDTQYF
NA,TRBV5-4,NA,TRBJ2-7,TGTGCCAGCAGCCCCCCGACGGGGGGCGAGGAGTACTTC,CASSPPTGGEEYF
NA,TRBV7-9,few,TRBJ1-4,TGTGCCAGCACCCTGAATGAAAAACTGTTTTTT,CASTLNEKLFF
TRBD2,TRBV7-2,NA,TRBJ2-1,TGTGCCAGCAGCTTAGAGGCCGGCGGGGGGGCTTTATCTGAGCAGTTCTTC,CASSLEAGGGALSEQFF
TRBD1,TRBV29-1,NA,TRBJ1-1,TGCAGCGCCGGAGACAGGGCGAACACTGAAGCTTTCTTT,CSAGDRANTEAFF
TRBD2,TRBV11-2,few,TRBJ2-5,TGTGCCAGCAGCCCGAGGGGGACTAGCGTAGGAGAGACCCAGTACTTC,CASSPRGTSVGETQYF
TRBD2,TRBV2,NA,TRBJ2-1,TGTGCCAGCAGTGCGGGAGGGATCCATGAGCAGTTCTTC,CASSAGGIHEQFF
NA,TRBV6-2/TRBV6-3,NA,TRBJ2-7,TGTGCCAGCAGTTACTCGAACCCACTAGCTCTATCTATCTTC,CASSYSNPLALSIF
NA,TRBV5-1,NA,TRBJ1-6,TGCGCCAGCAGCTTCAGGACAGACGGCAATTCACCCCTCCACTTT,CASSFRTDGNSPLHF
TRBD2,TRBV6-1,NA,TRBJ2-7,TGTGCCAGCAGTGAGCTAGCGGGAGCGTCCGAGCAGTACTTC,CASSELAGASEQYF
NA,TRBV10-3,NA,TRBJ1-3,TGTGCCGCAGAGAGAGGGAATGGAAACACCATATATTTT,CAAERGNGNTIYF
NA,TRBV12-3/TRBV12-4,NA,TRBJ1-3,TGTGCCAGCAGTCCTGCAGGGGGAAACACCATATATTTT,CASSPAGGNTIYF
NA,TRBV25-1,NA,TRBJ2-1,TGTGCCAGCAGTCCTCCGGGACACCTCTCCTACAATGAGCAGTTCTTC,CASSPPGHLSYNEQFF
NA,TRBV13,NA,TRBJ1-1,TGTGCCAGCAGCTTAGACAGGGACAACACTGAAGCTTTCTTT,CASSLDRDNTEAFF
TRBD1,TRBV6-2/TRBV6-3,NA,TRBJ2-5,TGTGCCAGCAGTGTACAGGGGAACCGGGAAGAGACCCAGTACTTC,CASSVQGNREETQYF
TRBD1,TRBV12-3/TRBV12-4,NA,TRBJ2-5,TGTGCCAGCAGACGACAGGGGGCCCAGTACTTC,CASRRQGAQYF
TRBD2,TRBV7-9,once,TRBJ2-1,TGTGCCAGCAGCATGAGGGTCCCGGGACTAGCGGGAGTGTCCTACAATGAGCAGTTCTTC,CASSMRVPGLAGVSYNEQFF
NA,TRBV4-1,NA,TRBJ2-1,TGCGCCAGCAGCCAAGAAGCAGGCAGGGATGAGCAGTTCTTC,CASSQEAGRDEQFF
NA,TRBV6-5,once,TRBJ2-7,TGTGCCAGCAGTTCAAATGTTGGCGGAAATTCTGAGCAGTACTTC,CASSSNVGGNSEQYF
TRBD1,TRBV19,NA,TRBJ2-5,TGTGCCAGTAGAACAGGGGCAGGGGAGACCCAGTACTTC,CASRTGAGETQYF
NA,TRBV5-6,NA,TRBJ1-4,TGTGCCAGCACACAGGGCGGAAAACTGTTTTTT,CASTQGGKLFF
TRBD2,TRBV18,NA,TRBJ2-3,TGTGCCAGCTCACCACTCGGGGGGGTTCCCACAGATACGCAGTATTTT,CASSPLGGVPTDTQYF
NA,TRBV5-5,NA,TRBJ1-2,TGTGCCAGCAGCTTGTCGGTTAACTATGGCTACACCTTC,CASSLSVNYGYTF
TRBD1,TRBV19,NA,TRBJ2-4,TGTGCCAGTAGTATAGCCATCAGGACAGGACCCAAAAACATTCAGTACTTC,CASSIAIRTGPKNIQYF
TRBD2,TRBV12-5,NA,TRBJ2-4,TGTGCTAGTGGTTTGGTACTAGGTCCCGGGAGGAACATTCAGTACTTC,CASGLVLGPGRNIQYF